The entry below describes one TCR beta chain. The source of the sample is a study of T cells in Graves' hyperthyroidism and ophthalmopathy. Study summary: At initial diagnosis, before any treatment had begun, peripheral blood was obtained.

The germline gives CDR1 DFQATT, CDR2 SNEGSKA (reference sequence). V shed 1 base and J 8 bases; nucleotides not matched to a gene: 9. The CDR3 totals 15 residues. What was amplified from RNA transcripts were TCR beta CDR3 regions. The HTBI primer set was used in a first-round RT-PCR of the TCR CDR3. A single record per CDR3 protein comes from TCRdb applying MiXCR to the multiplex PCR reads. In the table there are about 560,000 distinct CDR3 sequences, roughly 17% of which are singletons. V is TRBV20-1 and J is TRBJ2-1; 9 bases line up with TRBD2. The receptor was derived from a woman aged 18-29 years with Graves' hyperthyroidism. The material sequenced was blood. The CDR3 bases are TGCAGTGCTAGAGGTGGCGGGGGGGCCCCTTATGAGCAGTTCTTC. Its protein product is CSARGGGGAPYEQFF.